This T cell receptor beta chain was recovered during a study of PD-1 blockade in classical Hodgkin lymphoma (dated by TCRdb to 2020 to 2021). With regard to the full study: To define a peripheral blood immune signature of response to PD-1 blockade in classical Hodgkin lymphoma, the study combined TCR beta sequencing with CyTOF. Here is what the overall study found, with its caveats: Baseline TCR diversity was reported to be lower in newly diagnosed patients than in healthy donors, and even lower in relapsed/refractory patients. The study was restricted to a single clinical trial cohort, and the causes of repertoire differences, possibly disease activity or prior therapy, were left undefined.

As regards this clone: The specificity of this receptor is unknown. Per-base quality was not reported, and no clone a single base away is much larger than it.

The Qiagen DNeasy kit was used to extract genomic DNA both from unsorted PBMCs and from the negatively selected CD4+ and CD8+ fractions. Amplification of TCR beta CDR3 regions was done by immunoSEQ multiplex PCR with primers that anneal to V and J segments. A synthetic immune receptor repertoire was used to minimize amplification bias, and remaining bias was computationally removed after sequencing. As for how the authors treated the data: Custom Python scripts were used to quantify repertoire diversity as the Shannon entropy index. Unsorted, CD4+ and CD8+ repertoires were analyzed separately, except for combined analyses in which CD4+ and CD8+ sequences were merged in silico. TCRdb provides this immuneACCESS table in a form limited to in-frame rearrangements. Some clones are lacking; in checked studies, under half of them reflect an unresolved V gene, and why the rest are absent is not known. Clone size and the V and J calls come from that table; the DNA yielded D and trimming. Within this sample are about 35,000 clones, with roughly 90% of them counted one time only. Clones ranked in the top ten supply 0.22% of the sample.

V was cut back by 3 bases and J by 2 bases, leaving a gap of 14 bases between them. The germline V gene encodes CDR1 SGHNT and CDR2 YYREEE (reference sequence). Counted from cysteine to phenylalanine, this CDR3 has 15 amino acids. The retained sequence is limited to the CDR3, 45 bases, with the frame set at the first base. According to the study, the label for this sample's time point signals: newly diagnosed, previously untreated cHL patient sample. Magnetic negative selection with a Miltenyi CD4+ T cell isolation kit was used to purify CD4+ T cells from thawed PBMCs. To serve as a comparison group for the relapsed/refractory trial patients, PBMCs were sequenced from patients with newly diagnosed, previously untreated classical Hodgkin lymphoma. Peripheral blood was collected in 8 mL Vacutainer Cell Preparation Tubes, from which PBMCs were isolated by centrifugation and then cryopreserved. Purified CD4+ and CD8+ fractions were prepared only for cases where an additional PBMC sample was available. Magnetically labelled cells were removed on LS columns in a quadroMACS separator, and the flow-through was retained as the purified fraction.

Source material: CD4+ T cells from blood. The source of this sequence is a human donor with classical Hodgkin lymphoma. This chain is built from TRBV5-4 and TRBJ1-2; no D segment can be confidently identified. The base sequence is TGTGCCAGCAGCTCGGGCCGTGAAGGGAACTATGGCTACACCTTC. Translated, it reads CASSSGREGNYGYTF.